A single sample is the source of the 10 T cell receptor beta chains below, sequenced in a study of CD8 T cell repertoires and HIV-1 epitope variants. Using immunoSEQ multiplex PCR, the repertoire was profiled, and TCRdb retains in-frame clones only, with some absent. This table holds several thousand clones, 60% to 80% found once. Their antigens are not known. Material for sequencing was cultured CD8+ T cells derived from PBMCs. These receptors were taken from a male donor with HIV.

This clone was picked up a small number of times. This rearrangement joins TRBV29-1 to TRBJ2-1; TRBD2 aligns across 8 bases. The CDR3 extends over 15 amino acids. Germline assignment: CDR1 SQVTM and CDR2 ANQGSEA. V gave up 4 bases and J gave up 4 bases; unmatched junction bases: 9. CDR3 region: CSVAAGELTYNEQFF. The DNA for the CDR3 is TGCAGCGTTGCAGCGGGAGAACTCACTTACAATGAGCAGTTCTTC.

The rearrangement links TRBV5-1 to TRBJ1-2, with 8 bases that match TRBD1. Germline V gene data show CDR1 as SGHRS and CDR2 as YFSETQ. Unmatched junction bases numbered 6, after V lost 0 bases and J lost 8 bases. The CDR3 spans 14 residues. CDR3: CASSLGDRHSGYTF. For the CDR3, the DNA is TGCGCCAGCAGCTTGGGGGACAGGCACTCGGGCTACACCTTC.

The chain is built from TRBV28 and TRBJ1-5; TRBD1 might be the D (6 bases). Trimming took 2 bases from V and 6 from J, leaving 14 bases between them. This CDR3 spans 15 amino acids. Germline lookup yields CDR1 MDHEN and CDR2 SYDVKM. The CDR3 is CASSLGGAGGQPQHF. The CDR3 DNA is TGTGCCAGCAGTTTAGGGGGCGCAGGAGGTCAGCCCCAGCATTTT.

The V call is TRBV27, the J call TRBJ1-6; 7 nucleotides align to TRBD1. The CDR3 extends over 15 amino acids. CDR1 is MNHEY, CDR2 SMNVEV, per germline (reference sequence). With 4 bases clipped from V and 4 bases from J, the junction kept 4 bases outside the gene matches. CDR3 in amino acids: CASSSGQFYNSPLHF. The CDR3 DNA reads as TGTGCCAGCAGTTCGGGACAGTTTTATAATTCACCCCTCCACTTT.

This chain uses TRBV7-6 with TRBJ2-1; no firm D call. Germline CDR1 is SGHVS and CDR2 is FNYEAQ. V lost 5 bases and J lost 2, with 10 bases in between. The CDR3 runs 14 residues. CDR3 nucleotide sequence: TGTGCCAGCAGCCCTGAGAGCCCCTACAATGAGCAGTTCTTC. Encoded protein: CASSPESPYNEQFF.

This clone turned up a few times. The chain couples TRBV5-6 to TRBJ2-7; no clear D gene. CDR1 is SGHDT, CDR2 YYEEEE, per germline. V lost 0 bases and J lost 4, with 5 bases in between. This CDR3 has 12 residues. This CDR3 is CASSLDQYEQYF. DNA of the CDR3: TGTGCCAGCAGCTTGGATCAGTACGAGCAGTACTTC.

Only a few counts were recorded for this clone. V and J are TRBV18 and TRBJ2-3, with 7 nucleotides matching TRBD1. CDR1 and CDR2 (germline): KGHSH, LQKENI. The CDR3 sequence is 16 residues long. Trimming took 1 base from V and 2 from J; bases not matched to a gene: 6. CDR3: CASSPLGGSTTDTQYF. The DNA for the CDR3 is TGTGCCAGCTCACCACTAGGGGGCAGTACCACAGATACGCAGTATTTT.

The chain is built from TRBV9 and TRBJ1-3; D might be TRBD1 (5 bases). Deletions cut 3 bases from V and 5 bases from J, with 12 bases between. Per germline, CDR1 SGDLS and CDR2 YYNGEE. This CDR3 spans 14 amino acids. The CDR3 DNA sequence: TGTGCCAGCAGCGCTAGCGGGGGACGAAACACCATATATTTT. It translates to CASSASGGRNTIYF.

V gene TRBV7-3 combines with J gene TRBJ2-3, with D possibly matching TRBD2 (6 bases). Looked up from germline, CDR1 is SGHTA and CDR2 is FQGTGA. The CDR3 extends over 15 amino acids. V was clipped by 1 base and J by 0 bases, with 8 bases between them. The CDR3 sequence: CASSLIAESTDTQYF. DNA for the CDR3: TGTGCCAGCAGCTTAATAGCGGAGAGCACAGATACGCAGTATTTT.

The genes are TRBV5-1 and TRBJ1-1; 8 nucleotides match TRBD1. The CDR3 is made up of 15 amino acids. The ends lost 4 bases at V and 4 bases at J; junction bases unmatched: 9. The germline V gene encodes CDR1 SGHRS and CDR2 YFSETQ. The CDR3 here is CASSIQTGVVTEAFF. As DNA, the CDR3 is TGCGCCAGCAGCATTCAGACAGGGGTCGTCACTGAAGCTTTCTTT. The full variable domain, in which reference TRBV5-1 and TRBJ1-1 provide the parts outside the CDR3, is KAGVTQTPRYLIKTRGQQVTLSCSPISGHRSVSWYQQTPGQGLQFLFEYFSETQRNKGNFPGRFSGRQFSNSRSEMNVSTLELGDSALYLCASSIQTGVVTEAFFGQGTRLTVV.